Shown below are 31 T cell receptor beta chains from a single sample sequenced in a study of OX40 agonist ivuxolimab in advanced cancers. Generated by immunoSEQ multiplex PCR, the TCRdb table keeps only in-frame clones and is missing some. The sample carries about 21,000 clones, approximately 87% recorded once. The sample here was CD4+ or CD8+ T cells sorted from blood, taken in a trial of the OX40 agonist ivuxolimab. The receptors originated from an adult with an advanced solid tumor such as melanoma, head and neck, liver or kidney cancer.

This sequence joins TRBV27 and TRBJ1-1; weak D call: TRBD1 (6 bases). The CDR3 loop spans 14 amino acids. In germline, CDR1 is MNHEY, CDR2 SMNVEV (reference sequence). Trimming pared 5 bases from V and 4 bases from J, leaving 14 bases between. The CDR3 nucleotides are TGTGCCAGCAGTCAGGTCGGGGGGCCCACTGAAGCTTTCTTT. Protein sequence: CASSQVGGPTEAFF.

The chain couples TRBV27 to TRBJ1-4, with unresolved D. Trimming took 2 bases from V and 8 from J, leaving 15 bases between them. This CDR3 contains 15 residues. Looked up from germline, CDR1 is MNHEY and CDR2 is SMNVEV (reference sequence). The CDR3 is CASSLLSGIGEKLFF. In DNA form, the CDR3 reads TGTGCCAGCAGTTTACTCAGTGGCATAGGGGAAAAACTGTTTTTT.

The V gene is TRBV2, the J gene TRBJ1-1, with a weak D call TRBD1 (5 bases). This CDR3 has 12 residues. Germline V gene sequence: CDR1 SNHLY, CDR2 FYNNEI. V was pared by 9 bases and J by 1 base, with 9 bases between. CDR3 protein: CASTDRNTEAFF. The DNA of the CDR3 is TGTGCCAGTACCGACAGGAACACTGAAGCTTTCTTT.

The chain uses TRBV28 and TRBJ2-1; 11 bases align to TRBD1. Trimming at V came to 6 bases and at J to 9 bases, leaving 7 bases not matched to a gene. Germline-derived CDR1 and CDR2 are MDHEN and SYDVKM. The CDR3 has 14 residues. CDR3 residues: CASSYGTGGTEQFF. CDR3 nucleotide sequence: TGTGCCAGCAGCTACGGGACAGGGGGGACTGAGCAGTTCTTC.

This chain joins TRBV2 and TRBJ1-4; D remains ambiguous. Germline V gives CDR1 SNHLY, CDR2 FYNNEI. The CDR3 consists of 15 residues. V was clipped by 4 bases and J by 4 bases, with 13 bases between them. This CDR3 reads CASSGIVEINEKLFF. The CDR3 DNA follows: TGTGCCAGCAGTGGGATTGTCGAGATTAATGAAAAACTGTTTTTT.

The J gene is TRBJ1-2, the V gene TRBV5-6; 8 nucleotides match TRBD1. Germline CDR1 and CDR2: SGHDT and YYEEEE. Trimming took 5 bases from V and 1 from J; bases not matched to a gene: 13. The CDR3 is 17 residues long. As DNA, the CDR3 is TGTGCCAGCAGACAAGAGGCCAGGGGGCCCCTTAACTATGGCTACACCTTC. This translates into CASRQEARGPLNYGYTF.

V gene TRBV5-6 combines with J gene TRBJ2-5; D possibly corresponds to TRBD2 (6 bases). V lost 4 bases to trimming and J lost 3 bases, with 16 bases between them. CDR1 and CDR2 from the germline V gene are SGHDT and YYEEEE. This CDR3 spans 15 amino acids. The CDR3 reads CASSTTWDSKETQYF. CDR3 bases: TGTGCCAGCAGCACCACCTGGGACTCGAAAGAGACCCAGTACTTC.

This clone was seen only once. J is TRBJ1-6 and V is TRBV19; D is undetermined. V dropped 2 bases and J dropped 9 bases, with 11 bases sitting between them. Germline CDR1 LNHDA, CDR2 SQIVND (reference sequence). The CDR3 totals 14 residues. The DNA of the CDR3 is TGTGCCAGTAGTATACTGGCAGACCGTTCACCCCTCCACTTT. Protein: CASSILADRSPLHF.

This chain joins TRBV5-6 and TRBJ2-3; D is perhaps TRBD2 (6 bases). Looked up from germline, CDR1 is SGHDT and CDR2 is YYEEEE. The V gene lost 4 bases and the J gene lost 6 bases, with 9 bases spanning the gap. CDR3 size: 12 residues. The CDR3 nucleotides are TGTGCCAGCAGCCCCGCGGGGGATACGCAGTATTTT. Its translation is CASSPAGDTQYF.

This clone was picked up one time. The V and J genes are TRBV7-6 and TRBJ2-6, with D hard to call. This CDR3 has 14 amino acids. Germline V gene data show CDR1 as SGHVS and CDR2 as FNYEAQ. Trimming took 7 bases from V and 2 from J, leaving 9 bases between them. CDR3 coding DNA: TGTGCCAGCACCCTCTCCCCTGGGGCCAACGTCCTGACTTTC. It codes for CASTLSPGANVLTF.

This chain links TRBV6-5 with TRBJ2-2; no clear D. V shed 2 bases and J shed 8 bases, with 3 bases lying between them. This CDR3 has 11 amino acids. Germline lookup yields CDR1 MNHEY and CDR2 SVGAGI. CDR3: CASSYRGELFF. DNA of the CDR3: TGTGCCAGCAGTTACCGAGGGGAGCTGTTTTTT.

The chain couples TRBV4-1 to TRBJ1-2, with TRBD1 as a possible D gene (5 bases). Germline V gives CDR1 MGHRA, CDR2 YSYEKL. This CDR3 contains 16 residues. Trimming took off 0 bases at V and 4 bases at J, with 15 bases between the two ends. The CDR3 here is CASSQDHWGTLYGYTF. DNA of the CDR3: TGCGCCAGCAGCCAAGATCATTGGGGGACTCTCTATGGCTACACCTTC.

The V call is TRBV9, the J call TRBJ1-4; perhaps TRBD1 as D (5 bases). Germline V gene sequence: CDR1 SGDLS, CDR2 YYNGEE. V gave up 4 bases and J gave up 10 bases, with 17 bases separating them. CDR3 length: 14 amino acids. CDR3 loop: CASSINPGTVKLFF. Here the CDR3 DNA reads TGTGCCAGCAGCATCAACCCAGGGACCGTAAAACTGTTTTTT. The full variable domain, rest sourced from reference TRBV9 and TRBJ1-4, is DSGVTQTPKHLITATGQRVTLRCSPRSGDLSVYWYQQSLDQGLQFLIQYYNGEERAKGNILERFSAQQFPDLHSELNLSSLELGDSALYFCASSINPGTVKLFFGSGTQLSVL.

The gene calls are TRBV13 and TRBJ2-7; 7 nucleotides align to TRBD1. Germline assignment: CDR1 PRHDT and CDR2 FYEKMQ (reference sequence). This CDR3 contains 16 residues. V shed 4 bases and J 0 bases; nucleotides not matched to a gene: 9. CDR3 sequence: CASSSKPGQSSYEQYF. CDR3 nucleotide sequence: TGTGCCAGCAGCTCGAAACCGGGACAGAGCTCCTACGAGCAGTACTTC.

The rearrangement links TRBV2 to TRBJ1-1; D is possibly TRBD1 (6 bases). Germline V gives CDR1 SNHLY, CDR2 FYNNEI. The CDR3 length is 16 residues. The germline V and J ends were trimmed by 6 bases and 2 bases, with 19 bases remaining between them. The DNA for the CDR3 is TGTGCCAGCAGCCCCGGGGGCCACTCAGGAAACACTGAAGCTTTCTTT. It specifies CASSPGGHSGNTEAFF.

CDR3 sequence: CASKRAGDPNYGYTF. The CDR3 DNA is TGTGCCAGCAAGAGGGCGGGAGACCCTAACTATGGCTACACCTTC. The genes are TRBV9 and TRBJ1-2; D is undetermined. V dropped 6 bases and J dropped 0 bases, with 15 bases sitting between them. CDR3 length: 15 residues. Germline CDR1 SGDLS, CDR2 YYNGEE.

This sequence joins TRBV27 and TRBJ1-5, with 11 bases fitting TRBD1. In germline, CDR1 is MNHEY, CDR2 SMNVEV (reference sequence). The V segment lost 3 bases and the J segment 2 bases; nucleotides outside the gene matches: 3. The CDR3 has 16 residues. DNA of the CDR3: TGTGCCAGCAGTTTGGGACAGGGGGGCGGCAATCAGCCCCAGCATTTT. This encodes CASSLGQGGGNQPQHF.

The CDR3 coding sequence is TGTGCCAGCACCCCGGAAGCGTTGGTCGAGCAGTACTTC. This encodes CASTPEALVEQYF. The chain employs TRBV7-2 and TRBJ2-7; no reliable D call. Trimming stripped 7 bases from V and 6 bases from J, with 16 bases between. The CDR3 loop spans 13 amino acids. Per the germline V gene, CDR1 is SGHTA and CDR2 is FQGNSA.

The chain combines TRBV11-2 with TRBJ1-1; D not resolved. This CDR3 spans 12 amino acids. V dropped 4 bases and J dropped 8 bases, with 11 bases sitting between them. From germline, CDR1 is SGHAT and CDR2 FQNNGV. CDR3 region: CASSSWTGEAFF. CDR3 coding DNA: TGTGCCAGCAGCTCCTGGACGGGAGAAGCTTTCTTT.

The chain has TRBV19 and TRBJ1-1, with unresolved D. Trimming stripped 3 bases from V and 0 bases from J, with 11 bases between. From germline, CDR1 is LNHDA and CDR2 SQIVND (reference sequence). The CDR3 spans 15 residues. Here the CDR3 reads CASSITGLLNTEAFF. For the CDR3, the DNA is TGTGCCAGTAGTATTACTGGACTGCTGAACACTGAAGCTTTCTTT.

V gene TRBV6-6 combines with J gene TRBJ1-1; no clear D. Germline values: CDR1 MNHNY, CDR2 SVGAGI (reference sequence). V shed 4 bases and J shed 4 bases, with 10 bases lying between them. This CDR3 is built from 13 residues. CDR3 DNA sequence: TGTGCCAGCAGTTCAATGGCAGTCACTGAAGCTTTCTTT. The encoded protein is CASSSMAVTEAFF.

V and J are TRBV9 and TRBJ2-5; the D gene is possibly TRBD2 (7 bases). The CDR3 spans 15 residues. The germline V gene encodes CDR1 SGDLS and CDR2 YYNGEE. V lost 0 bases, J lost 1 base, and 10 bases lay in between. CDR3 sequence (DNA): TGTGCCAGCAGCGTAGGGGGGGGGCCCCAAGAGACCCAGTACTTC. Translating gives CASSVGGGPQETQYF.

V usage is TRBV19 and J usage is TRBJ1-5; perhaps TRBD1 as D (5 bases). Germline values: CDR1 LNHDA, CDR2 SQIVND (reference sequence). V gave up 1 base and J gave up 0 bases, with 10 bases separating them. The length of the CDR3 is 16 residues. The CDR3 here is CASSIGGAVSNQPQHF. The CDR3 DNA follows: TGTGCCAGTAGTATAGGAGGGGCGGTTAGCAATCAGCCCCAGCATTTT.

The chain is built from TRBV27 and TRBJ2-2; D assignment may be TRBD1 or TRBD2 (5 bases each). The CDR3 consists of 18 residues. Looked up from germline, CDR1 is MNHEY and CDR2 is SMNVEV (reference sequence). Trimming left V 5 bases short and J 2 bases short, with 21 bases between. CDR3 loop: CASSALRDLRKNTGELFF. The CDR3 region has the DNA TGTGCCAGCAGTGCTCTCCGGGACCTCCGCAAAAACACCGGGGAGCTGTTTTTT.

The chain joins TRBV29-1 to TRBJ2-5, with a weak D call TRBD2 (6 bases). With 4 bases removed from V and 2 bases from J, the gap between germline ends came to 23 bases. The V gene's germline CDR1 is SQVTM and CDR2 ANQGSEA. The CDR3 loop spans 17 amino acids. The CDR3 nucleotides are TGCAGCGTTGTGGAGGGGCAGGGTTTAAAAGATCAAGAGACCCAGTACTTC. Protein product: CSVVEGQGLKDQETQYF.

The chain links TRBV9 to TRBJ1-1; TRBD1 matches 10 bases. The germline gives CDR1 SGDLS, CDR2 YYNGEE. Germline trimming cut 2 bases from V and 2 bases from J; bases unmatched to any gene: 12. The CDR3 length is 18 residues. The CDR3 spells CASSVLRSGQGLNTEAFF. The CDR3, as DNA: TGTGCCAGCAGCGTCTTGAGATCGGGACAGGGGCTTAACACTGAAGCTTTCTTT. Combining the CDR3 with reference TRBV9 and TRBJ1-1 gives the whole variable domain DSGVTQTPKHLITATGQRVTLRCSPRSGDLSVYWYQQSLDQGLQFLIQYYNGEERAKGNILERFSAQQFPDLHSELNLSSLELGDSALYFCASSVLRSGQGLNTEAFFGQGTRLTVV.

This chain uses TRBV7-3 with TRBJ1-5, with D uncertain. V lost 5 bases and J lost 3, with 14 bases in between. CDR1 SGHTA and CDR2 FQGTGA come from the germline V gene. CDR3 length: 15 amino acids. The CDR3 sequence is CASSVDWNINQPQHF. CDR3 coding DNA: TGTGCCAGCAGCGTGGACTGGAACATCAATCAGCCCCAGCATTTT.

J is TRBJ1-2 and V is TRBV27; D is ambiguous. Trimming shortened V by 10 bases and J by 0 bases, and 21 bases separated the two germline ends. CDR3 length equals 16 residues. Germline V gives CDR1 MNHEY, CDR2 SMNVEV (reference sequence). The CDR3: CATLHQISPANYGYTF. DNA of the CDR3: TGTGCCACCCTCCACCAAATCTCTCCAGCTAACTATGGCTACACCTTC.

The chain employs TRBV4-1 and TRBJ2-5; a possible D gene is TRBD1 (6 bases). V was pared by 0 bases and J by 5 bases, with 16 bases between. Germline V gives CDR1 MGHRA, CDR2 YSYEKL. This CDR3 region has 16 residues. The CDR3 is CASSQDLGWGRETQYF. The CDR3 DNA follows: TGCGCCAGCAGCCAAGACCTGGGGTGGGGGCGGGAGACCCAGTACTTC.

This clone was seen a single time. The chain carries TRBV5-5 and TRBJ2-7, with a possible D match to TRBD1 (6 bases). V was trimmed by 0 bases and J by 0 bases, leaving 10 bases between them. This CDR3 has 15 amino acids. Germline-derived CDR1 and CDR2 are SGHKS and YYEKEE (reference sequence). As DNA, the CDR3 is TGTGCCAGCAGCTTGGGGCAGGGGCGCTCCTACGAGCAGTACTTC. Its protein is CASSLGQGRSYEQYF.

This clone was seen a few times. The V call is TRBV27, the J call TRBJ1-1; 8 positions match TRBD1. Germline loops: CDR1 MNHEY, CDR2 SMNVEV (reference sequence). Trimming at V came to 6 bases and at J to 4 bases, leaving 4 bases not matched to a gene. The CDR3 extends over 13 amino acids. The CDR3: CASRMTGVTEAFF. The CDR3 DNA follows: TGTGCCAGCAGGATGACAGGGGTCACTGAAGCTTTCTTT.